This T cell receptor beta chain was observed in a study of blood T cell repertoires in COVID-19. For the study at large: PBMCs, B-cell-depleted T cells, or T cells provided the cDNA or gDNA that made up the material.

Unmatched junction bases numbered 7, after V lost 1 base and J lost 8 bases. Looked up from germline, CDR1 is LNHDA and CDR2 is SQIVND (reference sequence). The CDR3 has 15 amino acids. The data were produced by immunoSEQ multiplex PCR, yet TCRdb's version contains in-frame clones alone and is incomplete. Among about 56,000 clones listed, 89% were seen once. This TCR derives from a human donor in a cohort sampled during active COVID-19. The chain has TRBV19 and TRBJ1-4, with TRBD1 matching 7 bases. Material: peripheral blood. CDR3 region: CASSIGSTGREKLFF. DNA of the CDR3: TGTGCCAGTAGTATAGGCTCGACAGGGAGAGAAAAACTGTTTTTT.